One and the same sample provided the 21 T cell receptor beta chains below, sequenced in a study of a mutant IDH1 vaccine in newly diagnosed glioma. For these TCRs, the target antigens are not known. Time point meaning: week 35, safety follow-up. A 20-mer mutant IDH1 peptide at 300 ug was injected subcutaneously with topical imiquimod. This table comes from immunoSEQ multiplex PCR, and its TCRdb copy is limited to in-frame clones, with some not included. The sample lists tens of thousands of clones; roughly four fifths were seen once. This material consisted of PBMCs, taken from a glioma patient whose treatment included an IDH1 peptide vaccine. These receptors were obtained from a man aged 40-50 years with glioma.

The genes are TRBV18 and TRBJ2-7, with 9 nucleotides matching TRBD1. From germline, CDR1 is KGHSH and CDR2 LQKENI. The CDR3 covers 15 residues. The junction had 12 bases not matched to a gene; V was cut back by 8 bases and J by 4 bases. CDR3: CASAQKDRGEYEQYF. CDR3 DNA sequence: TGTGCCAGCGCACAGAAGGACAGGGGTGAATACGAGCAGTACTTC.

The gene calls are TRBV15 and TRBJ1-5; the match to TRBD1 covers 9 bases. The CDR3 loop spans 16 amino acids. The V gene's germline CDR1 is LNHNV and CDR2 YYDKDF (reference sequence). V shed 3 bases, J shed 4 bases, and the junction held 7 bases outside the gene matches. The CDR3 region has the DNA TGTGCCACCAGCAGTAGTGGGACAGGGAGAAATCAGCCCCAGCATTTT. As protein: CATSSSGTGRNQPQHF.

In its sample, this clone was seen a few times. The V and J genes are TRBV6-6 and TRBJ1-1; D is ambiguous. Germline CDR1 reads MNHNY; CDR2 reads SVGAGI (reference sequence). This CDR3 has 15 residues. V shed 7 bases and J shed 0 bases, with 15 bases lying between them. The CDR3 loop is CASTSPGNVNTEAFF. CDR3 sequence (DNA): TGTGCCAGCACTTCACCGGGCAACGTGAACACTGAAGCTTTCTTT.

This sequence joins TRBV7-2 and TRBJ2-3; 8 positions agree with TRBD1. The CDR3 has 16 residues. With V trimmed by 5 bases and J by 0 bases, 7 bases remained unmatched. Germline-derived CDR1 and CDR2 are SGHTA and FQGNSA. The CDR3, as DNA: TGTGCCAGCAGCCGTCAGACAGGGGTTAGCACAGATACGCAGTATTTT. It specifies CASSRQTGVSTDTQYF.

This rearrangement joins TRBV7-9 to TRBJ2-3, with no clear D. With 5 bases removed from V and 4 bases from J, the gap between germline ends came to 19 bases. The CDR3 is made up of 16 amino acids. Germline CDR1 and CDR2: SEHNR and FQNEAQ (reference sequence). CDR3 region: CASSHPIRQVADTQYF. DNA for the CDR3: TGTGCCAGCAGCCACCCGATACGGCAAGTAGCAGATACGCAGTATTTT.

This clone was seen a few times. The CDR3 protein is CASSPWGGNTEAFF. CDR3 DNA: TGTGCCAGCAGCCCCTGGGGGGGTAACACTGAAGCTTTCTTT. J is TRBJ1-1 and V is TRBV7-9; weak D call: TRBD1 (5 bases). CDR3 length: 14 amino acids. V gave up 5 bases and J gave up 2 bases, with 12 bases separating them. The germline V gene has CDR1 SEHNR and CDR2 FQNEAQ (reference sequence).

This clone appeared a few times. V and J are TRBV19 and TRBJ2-2; D is perhaps TRBD1 (6 bases). V lost 6 bases to trimming and J lost 1 base, with 12 bases between them. Germline V gene lookup returns CDR1 LNHDA and CDR2 SQIVND (reference sequence). The CDR3 runs to 15 residues. The CDR3 nucleotides are TGTGCCAGTAGACCACACAGGGAGAACACCGGGGAGCTGTTTTTT. It specifies CASRPHRENTGELFF.

This clone has more than one count but fewer than ten. This sequence joins TRBV5-4 and TRBJ1-1; no reliable D call. V was shortened by 4 bases and J by 0 bases, with 13 bases between the two germline ends. Germline values: CDR1 SGHNT, CDR2 YYREEE (reference sequence). CDR3 length: 15 residues. CDR3: CASSPSGGLNTEAFF. The CDR3 region has the DNA TGTGCCAGCAGCCCGTCGGGAGGGCTGAACACTGAAGCTTTCTTT.

The chain carries TRBV5-4 and TRBJ1-2, with 8 bases aligning to TRBD1. CDR3 length equals 17 residues. With V trimmed by 4 bases and J by 2 bases, 13 bases remained unmatched. The germline V gene has CDR1 SGHNT and CDR2 YYREEE (reference sequence). This CDR3 is CASSPVGQGAANYGYTF. For the CDR3, the DNA is TGTGCCAGCAGCCCTGTCGGGCAGGGGGCGGCCAACTATGGCTACACCTTC.

Judged by abundance, this clone is medium-sized. V is TRBV5-1 and J is TRBJ1-2; no reliable D call. This CDR3 region has 14 residues. The germline V and J ends were trimmed by 4 bases and 5 bases, with 15 bases remaining between them. The germline V gene has CDR1 SGHRS and CDR2 YFSETQ. CDR3 DNA: TGCGCCAGCAGCCGCCTGGTCGAGCGATATGGCTACACCTTC. Protein: CASSRLVERYGYTF. The full variable domain, its missing parts supplied by reference TRBV5-1 and TRBJ1-2, is KAGVTQTPRYLIKTRGQQVTLSCSPISGHRSVSWYQQTPGQGLQFLFEYFSETQRNKGNFPGRFSGRQFSNSRSEMNVSTLELGDSALYLCASSRLVERYGYTFGSGTRLTVV.

The chain combines TRBV29-1 with TRBJ1-1, with 8 nucleotides matching TRBD1. CDR1 and CDR2 from the germline V gene are SQVTM and ANQGSEA. The V segment lost 8 bases and the J segment 4 bases; nucleotides outside the gene matches: 9. The CDR3 runs 13 residues. CDR3 loop: CSFRRGQGTEAFF. The CDR3 bases are TGCAGCTTCCGCAGGGGGCAGGGCACTGAAGCTTTCTTT.

CDR3 loop: CASSLDGQFGQPQHF. The CDR3 DNA reads as TGTGCCAGCAGCTTAGATGGACAGTTTGGTCAGCCCCAGCATTTT. The gene calls are TRBV7-2 and TRBJ1-5, with TRBD1 as a possible D gene (6 bases). The germline V and J ends were trimmed by 1 base and 6 bases, with 13 bases remaining between them. Looked up from germline, CDR1 is SGHTA and CDR2 is FQGNSA. CDR3 length equals 15 residues. Together with reference TRBV7-2 and TRBJ1-5, the CDR3 gives the full variable domain: GAGVSQSPSNKVTEKGKDVELRCDPISGHTALYWYRQSLGQGLEFLIYFQGNSAPDKSGLPSDRFSAERTGGSVSTLTIQRTQQEDSAVYLCASSLDGQFGQPQHFGDGTRLSIL.

The gene calls are TRBV27 and TRBJ2-5; 7 nucleotides align to TRBD1. With V trimmed by 5 bases and J by 2 bases, 8 bases remained unmatched. This CDR3 has 15 residues. Per the germline V gene, CDR1 is MNHEY and CDR2 is SMNVEV (reference sequence). The DNA of the CDR3 is TGTGCCAGCAGTCGAAGATGGGACAGTCAAGAGACCCAGTACTTC. Translating it yields CASSRRWDSQETQYF.

The V gene is TRBV7-2, the J gene TRBJ2-7; 9 bases fit TRBD1. The CDR3 is 14 residues long. With 1 base clipped from V and 4 bases from J, the junction kept 2 bases outside the gene matches. CDR1 is SGHTA, CDR2 FQGNSA, per germline. This CDR3 reads CASSLGTGEYEQYF. The CDR3 nucleotides are TGTGCCAGCAGCTTAGGGACAGGGGAATACGAGCAGTACTTC.

The V and J genes are TRBV9 and TRBJ2-1; unclear D gene. This CDR3 is built from 15 residues. Germline V lookup: CDR1 SGDLS, CDR2 YYNGEE. Trimming took 1 base from V and 6 from J, leaving 14 bases between them. The CDR3 loop is CASSVTVDPINEQFF. CDR3 DNA sequence: TGTGCCAGCAGCGTAACTGTAGATCCGATCAATGAGCAGTTCTTC.

The genes are TRBV4-1 and TRBJ1-5; D may be TRBD1 (5 bases). The CDR3 consists of 16 residues. Trimming cost V 4 bases and J 0 bases, with 13 bases left between them. Per the germline V gene, CDR1 is MGHRA and CDR2 is YSYEKL. CDR3: CASSRLADNSNQPQHF. The CDR3 bases are TGCGCCAGCAGCCGGTTAGCGGACAATAGCAATCAGCCCCAGCATTTT.

This clone came up a few times. The chain couples TRBV7-2 to TRBJ2-2; the match to TRBD2 covers 7 bases. CDR1 is SGHTA, CDR2 FQGNSA, per germline. With V trimmed by 5 bases and J by 1 base, 7 bases remained unmatched. This CDR3 has 16 amino acids. This chain's CDR3 is CASSPRERGNTGELFF. In nucleotides, the CDR3 is TGTGCCAGCAGCCCCCGGGAGCGGGGGAACACCGGGGAGCTGTTTTTT. Full variable domain (rest looked up from reference TRBV7-2 and TRBJ2-2): GAGVSQSPSNKVTEKGKDVELRCDPISGHTALYWYRQSLGQGLEFLIYFQGNSAPDKSGLPSDRFSAERTGGSVSTLTIQRTQQEDSAVYLCASSPRERGNTGELFFGEGSRLTVL.

The genes are TRBV10-1 and TRBJ2-3; 7 bases match TRBD2. Trimming removed 0 bases from V and 1 base from J; junction bases left unmatched: 10. The CDR3 loop spans 18 amino acids. CDR1 WNHNN and CDR2 SYGVQD come from the germline V gene (reference sequence). The CDR3 sequence is CASSESLGGGSGTDTQYF. Here the CDR3 DNA reads TGCGCCAGCAGTGAGTCTTTGGGTGGCGGGAGTGGCACAGATACGCAGTATTTT.

This clone was counted between two and nine times. The chain carries TRBV6-1 and TRBJ2-3; the D gene is possibly TRBD2 (6 bases). CDR3 length equals 14 residues. The V gene's germline CDR1 is MNHNS and CDR2 SASEGT. V lost 6 bases to trimming and J lost 4 bases, with 14 bases between them. The CDR3 bases are TGTGCCAGCAGCCCTCAACGGGACTCAGATACGCAGTATTTT. Translating gives CASSPQRDSDTQYF.

In this sample, this clone turned up a few times. This chain joins TRBV5-1 and TRBJ2-2, with D possibly matching TRBD2 (5 bases). V was pared by 4 bases and J by 0 bases, with 7 bases between. Germline assignment: CDR1 SGHRS and CDR2 YFSETQ. The CDR3 is 14 amino acids. CDR3 DNA sequence: TGCGCCAGCAGCGAGGGTACGAACACCGGGGAGCTGTTTTTT. Amino acids: CASSEGTNTGELFF.

CDR3 sequence reads: CSVENDRVGTDTQYF. In DNA form, the CDR3 reads TGCAGCGTTGAAAACGACAGGGTCGGCACAGATACGCAGTATTTT. V usage is TRBV29-1 and J usage is TRBJ2-3; 7 bases line up with TRBD1. J was trimmed by 1 base and V by 2 bases; bases with no gene match: 6. There are 15 residues in the CDR3. Germline CDR1 is SQVTM and CDR2 is ANQGSEA.